This TCR beta chain came from a study of blood T cell repertoires in COVID-19. Study overall: The samples span acute and convalescent COVID-19 from the United States, Italy and Spain. PBMCs, B-cell-depleted T cells, or T cells provided the cDNA or gDNA that made up the material.

As originally analysed: Amplification of reference gene primers was used by the study to estimate nucleated cell counts. Data came from immunoSEQ multiplex PCR; TCRdb stores just in-frame clones and leaves some out. V and J calls plus clone size are reproduced from that table; the DNA served to infer D and trimming. Among approximately 180,000 clones listed, more than 75% were seen once. The germline gives CDR1 LNHDA, CDR2 SQIVND (reference sequence). The V and J ends lost 3 bases and 9 bases, in that order; junction bases with no gene match: 10. This CDR3 is 15 amino acids long. The sequencing input was peripheral blood. This clonotype was obtained from a man aged 40-55 years with active or convalescent COVID-19. V gene TRBV19 combines with J gene TRBJ2-1; 8 bases agree with TRBD2. The CDR3 sequence: CASSIMAGGDLEQFF. The CDR3, as DNA: TGTGCCAGTAGTATTATGGCGGGAGGCGACCTTGAGCAGTTCTTC.